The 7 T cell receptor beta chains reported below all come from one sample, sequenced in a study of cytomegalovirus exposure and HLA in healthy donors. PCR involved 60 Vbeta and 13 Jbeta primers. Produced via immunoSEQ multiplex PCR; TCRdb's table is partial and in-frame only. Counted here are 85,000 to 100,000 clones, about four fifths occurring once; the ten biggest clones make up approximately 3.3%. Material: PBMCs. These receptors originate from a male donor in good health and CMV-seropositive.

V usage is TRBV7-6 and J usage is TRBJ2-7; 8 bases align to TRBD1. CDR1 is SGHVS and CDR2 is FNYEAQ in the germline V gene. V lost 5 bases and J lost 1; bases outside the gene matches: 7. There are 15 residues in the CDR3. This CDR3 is CASSNSGTGSYEQYF. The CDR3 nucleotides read TGTGCCAGCAGCAATTCCGGGACAGGTTCCTACGAGCAGTACTTC.

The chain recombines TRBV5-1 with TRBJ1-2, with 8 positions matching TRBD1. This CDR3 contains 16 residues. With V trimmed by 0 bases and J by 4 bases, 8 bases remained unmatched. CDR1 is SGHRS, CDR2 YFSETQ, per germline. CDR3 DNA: TGCGCCAGCAGCTTGGAAGGGACAGGTAACCTCTATGGCTACACCTTC. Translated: CASSLEGTGNLYGYTF.

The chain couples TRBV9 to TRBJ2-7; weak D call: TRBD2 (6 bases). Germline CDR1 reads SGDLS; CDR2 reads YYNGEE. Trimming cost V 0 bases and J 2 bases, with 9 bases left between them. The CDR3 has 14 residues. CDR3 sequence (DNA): TGTGCCAGCAGCGTAGGCGGGGTTGCCTACGAGCAGTACTTC. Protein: CASSVGGVAYEQYF.

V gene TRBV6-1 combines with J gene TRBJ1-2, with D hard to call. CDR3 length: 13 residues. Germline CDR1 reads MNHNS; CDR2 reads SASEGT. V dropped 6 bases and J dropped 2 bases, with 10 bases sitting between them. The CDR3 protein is CASSPGVNYGYTF. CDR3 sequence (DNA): TGTGCCAGCAGCCCCGGTGTGAACTATGGCTACACCTTC.

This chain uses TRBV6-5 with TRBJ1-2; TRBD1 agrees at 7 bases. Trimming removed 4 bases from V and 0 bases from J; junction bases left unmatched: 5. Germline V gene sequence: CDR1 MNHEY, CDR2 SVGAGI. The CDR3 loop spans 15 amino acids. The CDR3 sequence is CASSSPGGSNYGYTF. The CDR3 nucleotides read TGTGCCAGCAGTTCGCCAGGGGGTTCTAACTATGGCTACACCTTC.

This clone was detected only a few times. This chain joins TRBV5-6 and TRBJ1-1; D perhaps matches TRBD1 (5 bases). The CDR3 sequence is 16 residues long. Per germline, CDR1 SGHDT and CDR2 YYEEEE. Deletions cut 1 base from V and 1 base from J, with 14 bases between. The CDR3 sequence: CASSLYGGARNTEAFF. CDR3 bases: TGTGCCAGCAGCTTGTATGGAGGGGCGCGGAACACTGAAGCTTTCTTT.

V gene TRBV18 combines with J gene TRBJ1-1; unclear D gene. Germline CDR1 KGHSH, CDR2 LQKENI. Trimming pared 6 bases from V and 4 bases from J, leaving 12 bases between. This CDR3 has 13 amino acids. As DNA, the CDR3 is TGTGCCAGCTCCCCCGGCGGTTCCACTGAAGCTTTCTTT. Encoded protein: CASSPGGSTEAFF. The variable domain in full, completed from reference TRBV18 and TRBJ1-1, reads NAGVMQNPRHLVRRRGQEARLRCSPMKGHSHVYWYRQLPEEGLKFMVYLQKENIIDESGMPKERFSAEFPKEGPSILRIQQVVRGDSAAYFCASSPGGSTEAFFGQGTRLTVV.